The 23 T cell receptor beta chains presented below share a single source sample, sequenced in a study of preoperative IRX-2 immunotherapy in early breast cancer. TCRdb's table, derived via immunoSEQ multiplex PCR, lists solely in-frame clones and lacks some. The sample lists 25,000 to 30,000 clones, around 72% occurring once. Noted treatment: preoperative locoregional IRX-2 cytokine immunotherapy. The sequences come from lymph node tissue, collected after IRX-2 immunotherapy. The receptors stem from a human donor with breast cancer.

V is TRBV6-8 and J is TRBJ1-2, with TRBD1 matching over 11 bases. Germline CDR1 reads MNHGY; CDR2 reads SAAAGT. The V segment lost 0 bases and the J segment 1 base; nucleotides outside the gene matches: 4. This CDR3 is built from 17 residues. The CDR3 DNA follows: TGTGCCAGCAGTTACTCCAAAGGGACAGGGGGTAACTATGGCTACACCTTC. This sequence encodes CASSYSKGTGGNYGYTF.

This clone appeared a few times. The V gene is TRBV11-3, the J gene TRBJ1-5; D remains unclear. The CDR3 is made up of 14 amino acids. V was cut by 6 bases and J by 5 bases, with 14 bases left in between. Germline values: CDR1 SGHNT, CDR2 YENEEA. This chain's CDR3 is CASSFTGRDQPQHF. For the CDR3, the DNA is TGTGCCAGCAGTTTTACGGGGAGGGATCAGCCCCAGCATTTT. Looking up the rest from reference TRBV11-3 and TRBJ1-5 gives the full variable domain: EAGVVQSPRYKIIEKKQPVAFWCNPISGHNTLYWYLQNLGQGPELLIRYENEEAVDDSQLPKDRFSAERLKGVDSTLKIQPAELGDSAVYLCASSFTGRDQPQHFGDGTRLSIL.

This clone was observed a few times. This chain connects TRBV11-3 to TRBJ2-2; D perhaps matches TRBD2 (5 bases). Germline loops: CDR1 SGHNT, CDR2 YENEEA. The CDR3 is 15 residues long. V lost 4 bases and J lost 0, with 9 bases in between. CDR3 coding DNA: TGTGCCAGCAGCTCCCCCGGGACGAACACCGGGGAGCTGTTTTTT. Translation: CASSSPGTNTGELFF. The full variable domain, completed using reference TRBV11-3 and TRBJ2-2, is EAGVVQSPRYKIIEKKQPVAFWCNPISGHNTLYWYLQNLGQGPELLIRYENEEAVDDSQLPKDRFSAERLKGVDSTLKIQPAELGDSAVYLCASSSPGTNTGELFFGEGSRLTVL.

The chain carries TRBV30 and TRBJ1-4; 9 nucleotides line up with TRBD1. The CDR3 is 14 amino acids. Germline V gene data show CDR1 as GTSNPN and CDR2 as SVGIG (reference sequence). Trimming at V came to 2 bases and at J to 11 bases, leaving 9 bases not matched to a gene. The CDR3 loop reads CAWSRGQGLRKLFF. The CDR3 region has the DNA TGTGCCTGGAGTAGGGGACAGGGCCTAAGGAAACTGTTTTTT.

The chain uses TRBV12-5 and TRBJ1-1; D may be TRBD1 (6 bases). Germline lookup yields CDR1 LGHNT and CDR2 FRNRAP. This CDR3 is built from 15 residues. The CDR3 protein is CASTITGRGNTEAFF. DNA for the CDR3: TGTGCCAGCACCATAACGGGCAGGGGTAACACTGAAGCTTTCTTT.

The CDR3 DNA follows: TGCGCCAGCAGCCAAAATACAGGGCCGGGGGAGCTGTTTTTT. Protein product: CASSQNTGPGELFF. V is TRBV5-1 and J is TRBJ2-2; a possible D gene is TRBD1 (6 bases). Germline-derived CDR1 and CDR2 are SGHRS and YFSETQ. Trimming removed 4 bases from V and 8 bases from J, with 15 bases in between. The CDR3 runs to 14 residues.

This chain connects TRBV30 to TRBJ2-7; the match to TRBD2 covers 11 bases. Per germline, CDR1 GTSNPN and CDR2 SVGIG (reference sequence). The CDR3 consists of 14 residues. The V gene end was trimmed by 1 base and the J gene end by 2 bases; junction bases not matched to a gene: 1. For the CDR3, the DNA is TGTGCCTGGAGTGGGGGACTAGCGGCCTACGAGCAGTACTTC. It yields the protein CAWSGGLAAYEQYF.

The J gene is TRBJ1-2, the V gene TRBV28; unclear D gene. This CDR3 spans 14 amino acids. Per germline, CDR1 MDHEN and CDR2 SYDVKM. Trimming removed 7 bases from V and 4 bases from J, with 16 bases in between. The CDR3 DNA reads TGTGCCAGCACCCTATCCCCCATCCCCTATGGCTACACCTTC. It yields the protein CASTLSPIPYGYTF.

The chain is built from TRBV22-1 and TRBJ1-4. TRBV22-1 is assigned pseudogene status. The CDR3 length is 13 residues. DNA of the CDR3: TGTGCCACCAGTGATCCCGGGCAGGAAAAACTGTTTTTT. Its protein product is CATSDPGQEKLFF.

V gene TRBV6-8 combines with J gene TRBJ2-7; D is undetermined. V lost 5 bases and J 5 bases, leaving 10 bases between the germline ends. This CDR3 is built from 12 residues. The germline CDR1 and CDR2 sequences are MNHGY and SAAAGT. The CDR3, as DNA: TGTGCCAGCAGTATAGGTCCCGACGAGCAGTACTTC. Translated, it gives CASSIGPDEQYF.

In regard to this clone: Mismatch with germline at one junction end may stem from a read error. The rearrangement links TRBV6-8 to TRBJ1-2; 8 bases are shared with TRBD1. Germline loops: CDR1 MNHGY, CDR2 SAAAGT. The CDR3 contains 13 residues. This CDR3 is CAISAMTGDGYTF. The CDR3 nucleotides read TGTGCCATCAGTGCCATGACAGGGGATGGCTACACCTTC.

The rearrangement links TRBV28 to TRBJ2-1, with 10 bases identical to TRBD2. The ends lost 6 bases at V and 6 bases at J; junction bases unmatched: 8. The germline CDR1 and CDR2 sequences are MDHEN and SYDVKM. The CDR3 has 15 residues. CDR3 region: CASSPRLAGTNEQFF. Written as DNA, the CDR3 is TGTGCCAGCAGCCCCAGACTAGCGGGCACCAATGAGCAGTTCTTC.

This rearrangement joins TRBV7-5 to TRBJ1-2. TRBV7-5 is deemed a pseudogene. This CDR3 is 14 amino acids long. The CDR3 coding sequence is TGTGCCAGCAGCTGGAAGGAGCTAGTCTATGGCTACACCTTC. This codes for CASSWKELVYGYTF.

This clone was observed a few times. This chain joins TRBV19 and TRBJ1-5; 8 positions match TRBD1. The ends lost 7 bases at V and 0 bases at J; junction bases unmatched: 5. CDR3 length: 15 residues. Germline CDR1 is LNHDA and CDR2 is SQIVND (reference sequence). CDR3: CASKAGGYSNQPQHF. The CDR3 DNA reads TGTGCCAGTAAAGCAGGGGGCTATAGCAATCAGCCCCAGCATTTT.

The chain carries TRBV11-3 and TRBJ2-3; tentative D call: TRBD1 (7 bases). The CDR3 loop spans 14 amino acids. V dropped 5 bases and J dropped 5 bases, with 14 bases sitting between them. Germline-derived CDR1 and CDR2 are SGHNT and YENEEA. The CDR3: CASSPGGGRDTQYF. The DNA of the CDR3 is TGTGCCAGCAGCCCAGGAGGGGGCAGAGATACGCAGTATTTT.

The chain carries TRBV28 and TRBJ1-2; D not certain. This CDR3 region has 13 residues. Trimming stripped 2 bases from V and 2 bases from J, with 6 bases between. The germline V gene has CDR1 MDHEN and CDR2 SYDVKM. Here the CDR3 reads CASSLKGNYGYTF. The DNA for the CDR3 is TGTGCCAGCAGTTTAAAAGGAAACTATGGCTACACCTTC.

CDR3 DNA: TGTGCCAGCAGGGGAGGGACAGGGGCGAACACTGAAGCTTTCTTT. Its protein product is CASRGGTGANTEAFF. The V and J genes are TRBV9 and TRBJ1-1, with 10 bases that match TRBD1. CDR3 length: 15 amino acids. The germline gives CDR1 SGDLS, CDR2 YYNGEE. The ends lost 5 bases at V and 1 base at J; junction bases unmatched: 5.

The CDR3 loop reads CASSWENGSAGDEQFF. The CDR3 nucleotides read TGTGCCAGCAGTTGGGAGAACGGATCGGCGGGCGATGAGCAGTTCTTC. The genes are TRBV28 and TRBJ2-1; tentatively, D is TRBD2 (5 bases). The CDR3 spans 16 residues. In germline, CDR1 is MDHEN, CDR2 SYDVKM. V was cut by 4 bases and J by 8 bases, with 21 bases left in between.

On this clone itself: At one of its ends the junction is not consistent with the germline gene, which may arise from a read error. This chain connects TRBV6-8 to TRBJ1-2; 8 positions agree with TRBD1. The germline V gene encodes CDR1 MNHGY and CDR2 SAAAGT. CDR3 length: 13 residues. CDR3 coding DNA: TGTGCCATCAGTAGACAGGGGTACGATGGCTACACCTTC. Protein product: CAISRQGYDGYTF.

The chain carries TRBV28 and TRBJ2-7; TRBD2 matches 14 bases. The CDR3 has 16 amino acids. The J segment lost 7 bases and the V segment lost 4 bases, leaving 9 bases of the junction unmatched. Germline-derived CDR1 and CDR2 are MDHEN and SYDVKM. CDR3 DNA sequence: TGTGCCAGCAGTTCTAACAAGGGACTAGCGGGAGTTGAGCAGTACTTC. Translating gives CASSSNKGLAGVEQYF.

The chain recombines TRBV6-8 with TRBJ1-2, with TRBD1 as a possible D gene (5 bases). CDR3 length: 13 residues. Trimming took 5 bases from V and 1 from J, leaving 8 bases between them. CDR1 and CDR2 from the germline V gene are MNHGY and SAAAGT. This CDR3 is CASSDRNNYGYTF. CDR3 coding DNA: TGTGCCAGCAGTGACAGAAATAACTATGGCTACACCTTC.

The rearrangement links TRBV7-1 to TRBJ2-7; D gene unclear. TRBV7-1 has ORF status, its function being uncertain. Trimming took 5 bases from V and 7 from J, leaving 15 bases between them. The CDR3 is 13 amino acids. The DNA for the CDR3 is TGTGCCAGCAGCCTGAGTAACACTCGGGAGCAGTACTTC. Translated, it gives CASSLSNTREQYF.

The V call is TRBV6-4, the J call TRBJ2-5, with TRBD1 matching 11 bases. The J call may be incorrect, as the DNA end agrees better with TRBJ2-7. This CDR3 contains 15 residues. Germline CDR1 is MRHNA and CDR2 is SNTAGT. The CDR3 DNA reads TGTGCCAGCAGTCGAGGACAGGGGGCGAACTACGAGCAGTACTTC. Translated: CASSRGQGANYEQYF.